This TCR beta chain was recorded in a study of T-cell reconstitution after alpha-beta-depleted transplantation in children. Study results and limitations: After one year, T-cell counts and TCRbeta diversity mostly came from new T cells. TCRbeta diversity was high at day 60 in some patients (a result of surviving recipient T cells and thymic progenitors). In patients about two months after transplant, alpha-beta T cells reportedly arose from several hundred expanded graft clones.

Germline CDR1 is DFQATT and CDR2 is SNEGSKA (reference sequence). Trimming shortened V by 5 bases and J by 4 bases, and 12 bases separated the two germline ends. This CDR3 comprises 13 residues. Of note for this clonotype: Its matching antigen is unknown.

A library of TCRbeta sequences, prepared with unique molecular identifiers, was generated. One entry per CDR3 protein, called by TCRdb with MiXCR from the PCR reads. Altogether around 580,000 distinct CDR3 sequences are present, over 20% being singletons, with the ten largest covering 35% to 40%. The origin of this receptor is a boy under two years old with Wiskott-Aldrich syndrome, due to receive a stem cell transplant. J is TRBJ2-1 and V is TRBV20-1, with D possibly being TRBD2 (6 bases). This sample comprised PBMCs, obtained before TCRalphabeta/CD19-depleted stem cell transplant. DNA of the CDR3: TGCAGTGCTGTTCGCGGACTATACAATGAGCAGTTCTTC. Encoded protein: CSAVRGLYNEQFF.